This entry features one TCR beta chain sequence. The data belong to a study of response to subunit inactivated influenza vaccine. One entry per CDR3 protein results from TCRdb running MiXCR on the RT-PCR reads. The repertoire has approximately 500,000 distinct CDR3 sequences, 10% to 15% of them found once; the top ten carry roughly 13%. The V gene lost 10 bases and the J gene lost 0 bases, with 16 bases spanning the gap. Germline-derived CDR1 and CDR2 are MNHNS and SASEGT. The CDR3 sequence is 15 residues long. This receptor was identified in a man aged 50 or older who received an inactivated influenza vaccine. The rearrangement links TRBV6-1 to TRBJ2-4, with D perhaps being TRBD1 or TRBD2 (6 bases each). Here the sequenced sample was PBMCs from blood, taken roughly 6 weeks after vaccination. The DNA for the CDR3 is TGTGCCACTTACCCGGGGGCCCTAGCCAAAAACATTCAGTACTTC. Translated: CATYPGALAKNIQYF.